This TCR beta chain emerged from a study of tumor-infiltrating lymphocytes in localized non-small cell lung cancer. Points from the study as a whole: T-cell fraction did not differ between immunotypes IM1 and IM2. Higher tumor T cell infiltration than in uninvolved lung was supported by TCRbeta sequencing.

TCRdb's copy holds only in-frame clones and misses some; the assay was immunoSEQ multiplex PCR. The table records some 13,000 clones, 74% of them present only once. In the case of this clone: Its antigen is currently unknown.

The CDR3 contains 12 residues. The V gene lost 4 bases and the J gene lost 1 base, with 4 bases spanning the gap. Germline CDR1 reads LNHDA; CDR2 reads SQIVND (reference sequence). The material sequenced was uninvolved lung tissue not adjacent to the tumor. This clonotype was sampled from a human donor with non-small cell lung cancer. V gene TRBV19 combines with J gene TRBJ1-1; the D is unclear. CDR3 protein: CASSTPNTEAFF. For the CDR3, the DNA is TGTGCCAGTAGTACCCCGAACACTGAAGCTTTCTTT. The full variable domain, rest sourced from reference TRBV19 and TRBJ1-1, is DGGITQSPKYLFRKEGQNVTLSCEQNLNHDAMYWYRQDPGQGLRLIYYSQIVNDFQKGDIAEGYSVSREKKESFPLTVTSAQKNPTAFYLCASSTPNTEAFFGQGTRLTVV.